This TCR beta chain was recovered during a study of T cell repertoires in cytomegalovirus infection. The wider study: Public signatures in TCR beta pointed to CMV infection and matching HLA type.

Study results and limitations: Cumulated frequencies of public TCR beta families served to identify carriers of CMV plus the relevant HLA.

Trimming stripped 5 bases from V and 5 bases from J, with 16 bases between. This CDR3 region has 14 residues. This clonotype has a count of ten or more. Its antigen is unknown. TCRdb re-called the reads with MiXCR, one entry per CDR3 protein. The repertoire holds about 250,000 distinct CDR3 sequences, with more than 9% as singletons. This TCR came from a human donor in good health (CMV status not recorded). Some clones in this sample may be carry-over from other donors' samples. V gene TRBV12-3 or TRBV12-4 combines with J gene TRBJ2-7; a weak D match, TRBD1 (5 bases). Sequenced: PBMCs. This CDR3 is CASSPDSLGNEQYF. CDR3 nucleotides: TGTGCCAGCAGTCCCGACAGTTTGGGCAACGAGCAGTACTTC.